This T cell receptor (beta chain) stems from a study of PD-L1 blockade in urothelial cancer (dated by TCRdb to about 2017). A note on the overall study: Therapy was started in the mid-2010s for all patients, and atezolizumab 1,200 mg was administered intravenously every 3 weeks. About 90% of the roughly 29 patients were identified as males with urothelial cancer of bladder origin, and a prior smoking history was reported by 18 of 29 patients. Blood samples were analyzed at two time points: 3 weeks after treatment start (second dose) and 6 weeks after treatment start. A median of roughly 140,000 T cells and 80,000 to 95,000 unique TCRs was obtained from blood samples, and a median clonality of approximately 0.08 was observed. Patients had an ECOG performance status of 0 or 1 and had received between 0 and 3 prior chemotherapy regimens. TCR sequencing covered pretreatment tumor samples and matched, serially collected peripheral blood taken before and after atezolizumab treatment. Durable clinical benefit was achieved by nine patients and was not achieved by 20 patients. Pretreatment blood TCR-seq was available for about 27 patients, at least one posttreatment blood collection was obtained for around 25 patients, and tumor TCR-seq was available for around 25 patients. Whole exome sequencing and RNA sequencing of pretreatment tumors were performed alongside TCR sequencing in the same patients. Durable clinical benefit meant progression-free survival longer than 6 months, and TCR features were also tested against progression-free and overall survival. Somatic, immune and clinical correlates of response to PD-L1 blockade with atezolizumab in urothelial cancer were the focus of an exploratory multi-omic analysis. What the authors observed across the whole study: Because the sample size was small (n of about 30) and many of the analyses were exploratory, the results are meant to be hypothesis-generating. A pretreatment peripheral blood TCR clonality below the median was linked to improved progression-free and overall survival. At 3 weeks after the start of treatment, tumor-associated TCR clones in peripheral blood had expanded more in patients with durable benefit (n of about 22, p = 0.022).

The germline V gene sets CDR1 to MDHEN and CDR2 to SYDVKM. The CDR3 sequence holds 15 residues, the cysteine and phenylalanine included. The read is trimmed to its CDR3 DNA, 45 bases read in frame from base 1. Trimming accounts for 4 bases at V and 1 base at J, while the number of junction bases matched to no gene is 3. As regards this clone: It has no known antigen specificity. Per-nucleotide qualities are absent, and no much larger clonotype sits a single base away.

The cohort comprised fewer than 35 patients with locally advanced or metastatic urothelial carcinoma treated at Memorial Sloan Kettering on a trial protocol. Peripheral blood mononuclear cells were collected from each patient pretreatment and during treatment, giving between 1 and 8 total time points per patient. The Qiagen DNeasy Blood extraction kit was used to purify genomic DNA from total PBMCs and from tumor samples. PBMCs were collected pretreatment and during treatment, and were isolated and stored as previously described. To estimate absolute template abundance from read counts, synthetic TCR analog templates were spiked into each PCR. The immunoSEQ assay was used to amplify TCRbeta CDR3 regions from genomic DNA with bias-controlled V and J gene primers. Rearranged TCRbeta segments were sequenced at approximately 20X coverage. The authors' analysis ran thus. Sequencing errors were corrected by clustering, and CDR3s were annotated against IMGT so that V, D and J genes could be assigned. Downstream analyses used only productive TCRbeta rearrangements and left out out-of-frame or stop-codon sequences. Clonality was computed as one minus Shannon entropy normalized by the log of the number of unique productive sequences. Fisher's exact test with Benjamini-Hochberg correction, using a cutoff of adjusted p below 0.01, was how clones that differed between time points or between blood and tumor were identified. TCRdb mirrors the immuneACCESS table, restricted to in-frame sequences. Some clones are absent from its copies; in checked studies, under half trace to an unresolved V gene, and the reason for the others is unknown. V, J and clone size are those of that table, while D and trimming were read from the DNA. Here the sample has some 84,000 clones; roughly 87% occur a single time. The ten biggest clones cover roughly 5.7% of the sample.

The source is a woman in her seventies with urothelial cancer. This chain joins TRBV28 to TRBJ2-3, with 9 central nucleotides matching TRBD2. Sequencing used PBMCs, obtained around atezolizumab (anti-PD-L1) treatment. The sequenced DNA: TGTGCCAGCAGTTCCCGGACTAGCGGCACAGATACGCAGTATTTT. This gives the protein CASSSRTSGTDTQYF.